This T cell receptor beta chain was obtained from a study of beta chain features in type 1 diabetes. Study overall: Across all samples, approximately 110,000,000 sorted cells were examined.

Germline CDR1 and CDR2: LGHNA and YSLEER. The CDR3 spans 17 residues. Trimming removed 0 bases from V and 5 bases from J; junction bases left unmatched: 11. Since all of the isolated RNA was reverse transcribed, expressed TCRB transcripts were what got sequenced. Clones were read by immunoSEQ multiplex PCR, and TCRdb kept only the in-frame ones, dropping some. This sample has about 150,000 clones; roughly 9% occur once, and the top ten carry over 2%. Study-level results: In all four CD4+ subsets, TCRB CDR3 length was significantly, moderately reduced in type 1 diabetes. Fewer insertions but more deletions were seen at VDJ junctions in type 1 diabetes patients.

Concerning this clone itself: The target antigen is unknown.

The V gene is TRBV4-3, the J gene TRBJ2-5; 8 nucleotides line up with TRBD2. Sequencing was carried out using central memory CD4+ T cells from blood. The sequence derives from a woman between 18 and 30 years old in good health. The CDR3 bases are TGCGCCAGCAGCCAAGATAGGGTTAGCGGGGAGGTGGAGACCCAGTACTTC. This encodes CASSQDRVSGEVETQYF.